Below are 5 T cell receptor beta chains sequenced from a single sample in a study of blood T cell repertoires in COVID-19. TCRdb keeps only in-frame clones here, not all; method: immunoSEQ multiplex PCR. The profile shows approximately 70,000 clones, roughly 90% of them singletons. The sample consisted of peripheral blood. The source is a woman between 55 and 75 years old with acute or convalescent COVID-19.

The chain carries TRBV19 and TRBJ2-3, with 7 bases aligning to TRBD1. V lost 3 bases and J lost 1; bases outside the gene matches: 4. CDR1 and CDR2 (germline): LNHDA, SQIVND (reference sequence). This CDR3 has 15 residues. In DNA, the CDR3 is TGTGCCAGTAGTATCGTGGGACAGCGCACAGATACGCAGTATTTT. Its translation is CASSIVGQRTDTQYF.

The V call is TRBV19, the J call TRBJ2-5; possibly TRBD1 for D (6 bases). The V and J ends lost 5 bases and 0 bases respectively, with 10 bases between them. Germline lookup yields CDR1 LNHDA and CDR2 SQIVND (reference sequence). This CDR3 spans 14 amino acids. CDR3 nucleotides: TGTGCCAGTAGTCTACGGACAGACCAAGAGACCCAGTACTTC. Its protein product is CASSLRTDQETQYF.

The gene calls are TRBV7-2 and TRBJ2-2; TRBD2 matches at 7 bases. V trimming: 1 base; J trimming: 4 bases; junction bases outside the gene matches: 6. This CDR3 comprises 16 residues. The germline gives CDR1 SGHTA, CDR2 FQGNSA. In DNA form, the CDR3 reads TGTGCCAGCAGCTTAGATCCAGCGGGATTCACCGGGGAGCTGTTTTTT. Amino acid sequence: CASSLDPAGFTGELFF.

The chain employs TRBV5-4 and TRBJ1-6; possibly TRBD1 for D (5 bases). Per germline, CDR1 SGHNT and CDR2 YYREEE (reference sequence). The CDR3 extends over 17 amino acids. V was trimmed by 3 bases and J by 3 bases, leaving 16 bases between them. Here the CDR3 reads CASSWGTGQDYNSPLHF. In DNA form, the CDR3 reads TGTGCCAGCAGCTGGGGAACAGGACAAGACTATAATTCACCCCTCCACTTT.

This sequence joins TRBV6-6 and TRBJ1-2; D may be TRBD1 (6 bases). Germline V lookup: CDR1 MNHNY, CDR2 SVGAGI (reference sequence). Trimming took off 6 bases at V and 4 bases at J, with 18 bases between the two ends. CDR3 size: 15 residues. CDR3 amino acids: CASSPGQHRSYGYTF. In nucleotides, the CDR3 is TGTGCCAGCAGCCCCGGACAGCATCGTTCCTATGGCTACACCTTC.